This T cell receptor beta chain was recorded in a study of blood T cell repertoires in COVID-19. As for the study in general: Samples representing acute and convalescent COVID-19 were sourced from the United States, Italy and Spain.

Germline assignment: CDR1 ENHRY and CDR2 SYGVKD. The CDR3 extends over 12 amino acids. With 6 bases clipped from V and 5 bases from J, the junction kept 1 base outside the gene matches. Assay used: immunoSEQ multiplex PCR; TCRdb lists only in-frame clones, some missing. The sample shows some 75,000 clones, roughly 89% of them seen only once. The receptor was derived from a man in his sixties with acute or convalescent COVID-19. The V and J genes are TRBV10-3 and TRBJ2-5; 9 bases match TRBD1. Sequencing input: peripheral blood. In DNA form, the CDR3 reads TGTGCCATCAGAGGACAGGGGGAGACCCAGTACTTC. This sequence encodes CAIRGQGETQYF.